The rows below give T cell receptor beta chains drawn from one sample of a study of shared clonotypes between healthy human individuals. Sequencing was performed with immunoSEQ multiplex PCR; in TCRdb, only in-frame clones are kept and a portion is missing. The sample records over 700,000 clones, about two thirds being singletons. Material: memory CD4+ T cells sorted from blood. The receptors here all came from a woman aged 25-40 years in good health. CDR3s include the opening cysteine and the closing phenylalanine or tryptophan. Fields, in order: D gene, clone size, J gene, V gene, CDR3 DNA, CDR3 protein. D genes are given only for firm matches. Some rows mark clone size as missing; the rest say once, few, many or name a class of expanded clone.

-	few	TRBJ2-1	TRBV7-7	TGTGCCAGCAGCCCAGGCTATGGTCATGAGCAGTTCTTC	CASSPGYGHEQFF
-	-	TRBJ1-5	TRBV4-1	TGCGCCAGCAGCCAAGATTTTGGCTGGGCCTATCAGCCCCAGCATTTT	CASSQDFGWAYQPQHF
TRBD1	few	TRBJ1-2	TRBV2	TGTGCCAGCAGTGAGCGACAGGGGAGCTATGGCTACACCTTC	CASSERQGSYGYTF
TRBD1	-	TRBJ1-4	TRBV4-1	TGCGCCAGCAGCCAAGGAGGACAGGGGACTAATGAAAAACTGTTTTTT	CASSQGGQGTNEKLFF
TRBD2	-	TRBJ2-1	TRBV11-2	TGTGCCAGCAGCTTTAGCGGGAGCTCCTACAATGAGCAGTTCTTC	CASSFSGSSYNEQFF
-	-	TRBJ2-1	TRBV5-1	TGCGCCAGCAGCTTGGACTGGATCTCCTACAATGAGCAGTTCTTC	CASSLDWISYNEQFF
-	few	TRBJ2-2	TRBV2	TGTGCCAGCAGCGAAGACTTGGGACAGCTGTTTTTT	CASSEDLGQLFF
-	-	TRBJ1-2	TRBV20-1	TGCAGTGCTAGCGACACTTATGGCTACACCTTC	CSASDTYGYTF
TRBD2	-	TRBJ2-7	TRBV6-5	TGTGCCAGCGCCAGGGTACTAGCGGGGTCCTACGAGCAGTACTTC	CASARVLAGSYEQYF
TRBD2	-	TRBJ2-1	TRBV15	TGTGCCACCAGCAGAGATACGGGTCTAGCGGCTCAGGGTGAGCAGTTCTTC	CATSRDTGLAAQGEQFF
TRBD1	-	TRBJ2-5	TRBV11-2	TGTGCCAGCAGCTTAGCCGGGACAGCAGAGACCCAGTACTTC	CASSLAGTAETQYF
TRBD2	-	TRBJ2-7	TRBV15	TGTGCCACCAGCTTCCCGACTAGCGGGTACTACGAGCAGTACTTC	CATSFPTSGYYEQYF
-	few	TRBJ1-2	TRBV28	TGTGCCAGCAGTTCCCCACAGGAGAGCTATGGCTACACCTTC	CASSSPQESYGYTF
-	-	TRBJ1-2	TRBV5-1	TGCGCCAGCAGCTTGAGTGTTCAGGGGATCGACTATGGCTACACCTTC	CASSLSVQGIDYGYTF
-	few	TRBJ1-4	TRBV7-2	TGTGCCAGCAGCCCCGGGACCCATGAAAAACTGTTTTTT	CASSPGTHEKLFF
-	few	TRBJ2-2	TRBV19	TGTGCCAGTAGTCCGCGGGGCTTCTCCACCGGGGAGCTGTTTTTT	CASSPRGFSTGELFF
-	-	TRBJ1-2	TRBV20-1	TGCAGTGCGGGGAGGGGCTACACCTTC	CSAGRGYTF
-	-	TRBJ2-7	TRBV5-1	TGCGCCAGCAGCTTGTATATCAAGGGCGAGCAGTACTTC	CASSLYIKGEQYF
-	-	TRBJ1-1	TRBV19	TGTGCCAGTAGGCACAGGGTGGGCGCGAACACTGAAGCTTTCTTT	CASRHRVGANTEAFF
-	-	TRBJ2-3	TRBV5-1	TGCGCCAGCAGCTTGGCTAGCAGTAGCACAGATACGCAGTATTTT	CASSLASSSTDTQYF
-	-	TRBJ2-7	TRBV7-3	TGTGCCAGCAGCTTAATGCCGGAGAGGTCCTACGAGCAGTACTTC	CASSLMPERSYEQYF
-	-	TRBJ1-2	TRBV4-1	TGCGCCAGCAGCCAGAGAGACCCGGGCGGCTACACCTTC	CASSQRDPGGYTF
TRBD2	many	TRBJ2-1	TRBV7-8	TGTGCCAGCAGCCGCGATCTAGCGGGGACGTACAATGAGCAGTTCTTC	CASSRDLAGTYNEQFF
-	-	TRBJ2-2	TRBV6-5	TGTGCCAGCAGAGCCCTCGACAGGTCGACCGGGGAGCTGTTTTTT	CASRALDRSTGELFF
-	-	TRBJ1-1	TRBV10-3	TGTGCCACCAAGGATGAATCAGGGACGAACACTGAAGCTTTCTTT	CATKDESGTNTEAFF
-	-	TRBJ2-1	TRBV5-1	TGCGCCAGCAGCACGTCCAGCGGAGGGTACAATGAGCAGTTCTTC	CASSTSSGGYNEQFF
-	few	TRBJ2-2	TRBV2	TGTGCCAGCAGATGGACTCAGAACACCGGGGAGCTGTTTTTT	CASRWTQNTGELFF
TRBD2	-	TRBJ2-1	TRBV6-5	TGTGCCAGCGCATTGGGACTAGCGCTTTACAATGAGCAGTTCTTC	CASALGLALYNEQFF
TRBD1	few	TRBJ2-3	TRBV19	TGTGCCAGTAGTGGGCGTCAGGGGGACACAGATACGCAGTATTTT	CASSGRQGDTDTQYF
TRBD2	once	TRBJ2-2	TRBV28	TGTGCCAGCAGTTTATACCACGGGAGGACCGGGGAGCTGTTTTTT	CASSLYHGRTGELFF
-	few	TRBJ2-3	TRBV6-6	TGTGCCAGCAGTTATGGCGGGGCCGGGGCAGATACGCAGTATTTT	CASSYGGAGADTQYF
-	-	TRBJ1-2	TRBV20-1	TGCAGTGCTAGCGAGGGCCGTGGGGGCACCTTC	CSASEGRGGTF
-	-	TRBJ2-5	TRBV14	TGTGCCAGCAGCCAAGGGGATCAGCAGACCCAGTACTTC	CASSQGDQQTQYF
TRBD1	-	TRBJ1-4	TRBV28	TGTGCCAGCAGGCTCAGGGGGGTGGAAAAACTGTTTTTT	CASRLRGVEKLFF
TRBD2	-	TRBJ2-5	TRBV19	TGTGCCAGTAGCATCCCAGAGCGGGGAGAGACCCAGTACTTC	CASSIPERGETQYF